The next 28 T cell receptor beta chains were all read from a single sample in a study of post-analysis software for immune sequencing data. Study-wide findings and caveats: In patients, TRBV5-6, TRBV5-1 and TRBV20-1 belonged to five or six TRBV segments found more frequently than in controls.

No antigen has been assigned to these receptors. Included in the TCR beta cDNA libraries were unique molecular identifiers. Each CDR3 protein is one row after TCRdb ran MiXCR on the PCR reads. The sample has roughly 540,000 distinct CDR3 sequences, 30% to 40% seen once. The sample taken for sequencing was blood. The source of these receptors is a girl under 18 with multiple sclerosis.

This clonotype has at least ten counts. The chain has TRBV7-9 and TRBJ2-1, with 10 bases lining up with TRBD2. Losses at the gene ends were 1 base for V and 5 bases for J; bases not matched to a gene: 2. Germline V gives CDR1 SEHNR, CDR2 FQNEAQ (reference sequence). The CDR3 has 15 amino acids. The CDR3 region has the DNA TGTGCCAGCAGCTTAGTAGCGGGGGGCCACAATGAGCAGTTCTTC. As protein: CASSLVAGGHNEQFF.

Many counts were recorded for this clonotype. V gene TRBV5-1 combines with J gene TRBJ2-3; 7 nucleotides line up with TRBD2. The CDR3 sequence is 13 residues long. Germline V CDR1 and CDR2: SGHRS, YFSETQ. After removal of 3 bases from V and 3 bases from J, the junction contained 1 base not matched to a gene. CDR3 in amino acids: CASSSGGTDTQYF. CDR3 nucleotide sequence: TGCGCCAGCAGCTCCGGGGGGACAGATACGCAGTATTTT. Based on the CDR3 plus reference TRBV5-1 and TRBJ2-3, the full variable domain is KAGVTQTPRYLIKTRGQQVTLSCSPISGHRSVSWYQQTPGQGLQFLFEYFSETQRNKGNFPGRFSGRQFSNSRSEMNVSTLELGDSALYLCASSSGGTDTQYFGPGTRLTVL.

This clonotype came up a few times. V usage is TRBV11-2 and J usage is TRBJ1-1, with no clear D. Germline CDR1 SGHAT, CDR2 FQNNGV. V shed 0 bases and J shed 0 bases, with 11 bases lying between them. The CDR3 extends over 16 amino acids. CDR3 amino acids: CASSLDSFYMNTEAFF. CDR3 nucleotide sequence: TGTGCCAGCAGCTTAGACAGCTTTTACATGAACACTGAAGCTTTCTTT.

This clonotype was seen more than once but under ten times. The CDR3 DNA is TGTGCCAGCAGCTTAGCACCAACTAATGAAAAACTGTTTTTT. Protein product: CASSLAPTNEKLFF. The genes are TRBV7-9 and TRBJ1-4; D not certain. The CDR3 has 14 amino acids. The V gene lost 0 bases and the J gene lost 0 bases, with 2 bases spanning the gap. The V gene's germline CDR1 is SEHNR and CDR2 FQNEAQ (reference sequence).

The rearrangement joins TRBV28 to TRBJ2-1; maybe TRBD1 (5 bases). This CDR3 comprises 13 residues. V was cut by 5 bases and J by 10 bases, with 15 bases left in between. CDR1 and CDR2 (germline): MDHEN, SYDVKM. The CDR3 region is CASSLRPGLEQFF. CDR3 DNA sequence: TGTGCCAGCAGTCTCCGCCCAGGGTTGGAGCAGTTCTTC.

This rearrangement joins TRBV5-1 to TRBJ2-1, with 11 nucleotides matching TRBD1. Germline-derived CDR1 and CDR2 are SGHRS and YFSETQ. This CDR3 is 18 amino acids long. Losses at the gene ends were 4 bases for V and 9 bases for J; bases not matched to a gene: 18. As DNA, the CDR3 is TGCGCCAGCAGCGTTGGGGGTTTAGGACAGGGGGCGCGAGTTGAGCAGTTCTTC. Translation gives CASSVGGLGQGARVEQFF.

The genes are TRBV5-1 and TRBJ2-3; 7 positions match TRBD2. The CDR3 extends over 16 amino acids. J was trimmed by 0 bases and V by 3 bases; bases with no gene match: 7. Germline V gene lookup returns CDR1 SGHRS and CDR2 YFSETQ. The CDR3 sequence: CASSWPGGRSTDTQYF. CDR3 bases: TGCGCCAGCAGCTGGCCGGGGGGAAGAAGCACAGATACGCAGTATTTT. Full variable domain (missing parts from reference TRBV5-1 and TRBJ2-3): KAGVTQTPRYLIKTRGQQVTLSCSPISGHRSVSWYQQTPGQGLQFLFEYFSETQRNKGNFPGRFSGRQFSNSRSEMNVSTLELGDSALYLCASSWPGGRSTDTQYFGPGTRLTVL.

V gene TRBV3-1 combines with J gene TRBJ2-1, with 8 nucleotides matching TRBD1. Looked up from germline, CDR1 is LGHDT and CDR2 is YNNKEL (reference sequence). The J segment lost 10 bases and the V segment lost 0 bases, leaving 11 bases of the junction unmatched. The CDR3 runs to 16 residues. The CDR3 protein is CASSQDVGTGSWEQFF. In DNA form, the CDR3 reads TGTGCCAGCAGCCAAGATGTTGGGACAGGTTCATGGGAGCAGTTCTTC.

The chain carries TRBV6-5 and TRBJ1-5; D may be TRBD1 (6 bases). The CDR3 runs 15 residues. Trimming stripped 4 bases from V and 2 bases from J, with 12 bases between. Germline loops: CDR1 MNHEY, CDR2 SVGAGI. The CDR3 reads CASSLAYRGNQPQHF. CDR3 in DNA: TGTGCCAGCAGTTTAGCATACAGGGGCAATCAGCCCCAGCATTTT.

The chain uses TRBV7-2 and TRBJ2-3; D is undetermined. CDR1 is SGHTA and CDR2 is FQGNSA in the germline V gene. The CDR3 sequence is 15 residues long. V shed 5 bases and J shed 10 bases, with 22 bases lying between them. CDR3 DNA sequence: TGTGCCAGCAGCCAAGACAATTTTTTGAATAGGGCGCAGTATTTT. This gives the protein CASSQDNFLNRAQYF.

This chain uses TRBV20-1 with TRBJ1-2; 10 bases map to TRBD1. With 6 bases clipped from V and 1 base from J, the junction kept 2 bases outside the gene matches. Germline CDR1 and CDR2: DFQATT and SNEGSKA (reference sequence). The CDR3 has 13 amino acids. CDR3 residues: CSARDRGNYGYTF. In nucleotides, the CDR3 is TGCAGTGCCCGGGACAGGGGTAACTATGGCTACACCTTC.

This clonotype was seen only a few times. V is TRBV10-3 and J is TRBJ1-2; 8 nucleotides align to TRBD1. V dropped 4 bases and J dropped 6; count of bases not matched to a gene: 7. Per germline, CDR1 ENHRY and CDR2 SYGVKD. This CDR3 has 14 amino acids. Written as DNA, the CDR3 is TGTGCCATCAGTGTGGGGACAGGTGTAGATGGCTACACCTTC. Translating it yields CAISVGTGVDGYTF.

The V call is TRBV6-5, the J call TRBJ2-1; 9 bases agree with TRBD1. Trimming cost V 5 bases and J 6 bases; bases outside gene matches: 20. CDR3 size: 19 residues. Germline CDR1 MNHEY, CDR2 SVGAGI. The CDR3 DNA sequence: TGTGCCAGCAGTAACAGGGGGCGCCAGGCGATTGGGCCCCCCAATGAGCAGTTCTTC. It encodes CASSNRGRQAIGPPNEQFF.

This clonotype was counted only a few times. The chain combines TRBV6-5 with TRBJ2-7; D might be TRBD2 (5 bases). There are 12 residues in the CDR3. Germline CDR1 reads MNHEY; CDR2 reads SVGAGI. Trimming took off 2 bases at V and 5 bases at J, with 7 bases between the two ends. For the CDR3, the DNA is TGTGCCAGCAGTTACGCCGGGGACGAGCAGTACTTC. Encoded protein: CASSYAGDEQYF.

V gene TRBV20-1 combines with J gene TRBJ2-7; 11 bases agree with TRBD2. Germline values: CDR1 DFQATT, CDR2 SNEGSKA (reference sequence). V trimming: 2 bases; J trimming: 2 bases; junction bases outside the gene matches: 8. The CDR3 extends over 16 amino acids. CDR3 sequence reads: CSARSGLAGRTYEQYF. CDR3 in DNA: TGCAGTGCTAGATCAGGACTAGCGGGCCGTACCTACGAGCAGTACTTC.

The gene calls are TRBV20-1 and TRBJ2-5, with 7 bases aligning to TRBD1. The CDR3 is 13 amino acids. Germline V gives CDR1 DFQATT, CDR2 SNEGSKA (reference sequence). The ends lost 5 bases at V and 2 bases at J; junction bases unmatched: 5. CDR3 loop: CSAFQTGQETQYF. The CDR3 DNA reads as TGCAGTGCTTTTCAGACAGGGCAAGAGACCCAGTACTTC.

This rearrangement joins TRBV29-1 to TRBJ2-6, with 8 bases identical to TRBD1. This CDR3 contains 16 residues. The V gene end was trimmed by 6 bases and the J gene end by 0 bases; junction bases not matched to a gene: 7. CDR1 is SQVTM and CDR2 is ANQGSEA in the germline V gene. The CDR3 is CSVTGGTSSGANVLTF. DNA of the CDR3: TGCAGCGTAACAGGGGGAACGAGCTCTGGGGCCAACGTCCTGACTTTC.

CDR3 DNA: TGTGCCAGCAGTTTGTCGACGGGGAGAGTTCAGCCCCAGCATTTT. It encodes CASSLSTGRVQPQHF. V and J are TRBV6-5 and TRBJ1-5; D not certain. V shed 4 bases and J shed 6 bases, with 16 bases lying between them. The germline CDR1 and CDR2 sequences are MNHEY and SVGAGI. The CDR3 extends over 15 amino acids.

The genes are TRBV18 and TRBJ2-7; D gene unclear. Germline CDR1 and CDR2: KGHSH and LQKENI. The CDR3 consists of 12 residues. Deletions cut 4 bases from V and 1 base from J, with 5 bases between. The CDR3 here is CASSQASYEQYF. In DNA form, the CDR3 reads TGTGCCAGCTCACAGGCGTCCTACGAGCAGTACTTC.

This clonotype was counted only a few times. The chain has TRBV6-6 and TRBJ2-1; 9 nucleotides align to TRBD2. The CDR3 length is 16 residues. V lost 2 bases, J lost 10 bases, and 12 bases stayed unmatched. Germline-derived CDR1 and CDR2 are MNHNY and SVGAGI (reference sequence). CDR3 nucleotides: TGTGCCAGCAGTTACAGATCAGGACTAGCGAGCGGCGAGCAGTTCTTC. Its translation: CASSYRSGLASGEQFF.

The chain couples TRBV18 to TRBJ2-1, with a possible D match to TRBD1 (5 bases). V was trimmed by 5 bases and J by 8 bases, leaving 19 bases between them. The CDR3 has 15 residues. Germline CDR1 KGHSH, CDR2 LQKENI. CDR3 sequence reads: CASSTPLQGTDEQFF. The CDR3 bases are TGTGCCAGCTCAACCCCCCTTCAGGGCACGGATGAGCAGTTCTTC.

Worth noting for this clonotype: The junction departs from the called germline gene at one end, perhaps through a read error. The CDR3: CAGSLYFGTVDGYTF. The CDR3 DNA sequence: TGTGCCGGCAGTTTATATTTCGGGACAGTTGATGGCTACACCTTC. The V gene is TRBV27, the J gene TRBJ1-2; 7 bases line up with TRBD1. The CDR3 sequence is 15 residues long. Germline CDR1 reads MNHEY; CDR2 reads SMNVEV (reference sequence).

This clonotype was observed a few times. The junction differs from germline at one of its ends, possibly a read error. The V and J genes are TRBV5-1 and TRBJ1-6; 7 positions match TRBD1. The CDR3 has 14 residues. Germline CDR1 and CDR2: SGHRS and YFSETQ. The CDR3 sequence is CASSLGQNNSPLHF. CDR3 in DNA: TGTGCCAGCAGCCTGGGACAGAATAATTCACCCCTCCACTTT.

This clonotype occurred many times. This sequence joins TRBV18 and TRBJ2-5; 10 bases map to TRBD2. Germline V gene data show CDR1 as KGHSH and CDR2 as LQKENI. This CDR3 has 16 residues. The V gene end was trimmed by 5 bases and the J gene end by 5 bases; junction bases not matched to a gene: 11. In DNA, the CDR3 is TGTGCCAGCTCAACCCTAGCGGGGGCATATATGGAGACCCAGTACTTC. Translating gives CASSTLAGAYMETQYF.

This clonotype has a handful of counts. This chain connects TRBV28 to TRBJ2-1, with 14 bases fitting TRBD2. With 6 bases clipped from V and 0 bases from J, the junction kept 4 bases outside the gene matches. CDR1 and CDR2 from the germline V gene are MDHEN and SYDVKM. The CDR3 spans 17 residues. CDR3 bases: TGTGCCAGCAGGGGACTAGCGGGGGAGAGCTCCTACAATGAGCAGTTCTTC. It is translated as CASRGLAGESSYNEQFF.

The V gene is TRBV20-1, the J gene TRBJ1-2; 9 nucleotides line up with TRBD1. V was clipped by 5 bases and J by 9 bases; unmatched bases: 4. The CDR3 spans 11 residues. Germline CDR1 and CDR2: DFQATT and SNEGSKA (reference sequence). The CDR3: CSAGDRGSYTF. The CDR3 DNA reads as TGCAGTGCTGGTGACAGGGGGAGCTACACCTTC.

J is TRBJ1-2 and V is TRBV5-1, with D maybe TRBD1 (5 bases). The CDR3 totals 15 residues. V lost 0 bases, J lost 2 bases, and 11 bases lay in between. Germline V gene sequence: CDR1 SGHRS, CDR2 YFSETQ. CDR3 loop: CASSLGQTINYGYTF. DNA for the CDR3: TGCGCCAGCAGCTTGGGACAGACTATCAACTATGGCTACACCTTC.

This clonotype was found a few times. This sequence joins TRBV20-1 and TRBJ2-7, with 9 bases matching TRBD1. The CDR3 covers 12 residues. V lost 7 bases, J lost 3 bases, and 4 bases stayed unmatched. Per germline, CDR1 DFQATT and CDR2 SNEGSKA (reference sequence). CDR3 nucleotide sequence: TGCAGTGTCCGACAGGGGGTCTACGAGCAGTACTTC. This sequence encodes CSVRQGVYEQYF.